The TCR beta chain described here comes from a study of T cell responses to AZD1222 COVID-19 vaccine. Whole-study results and caveats: Regions left unmutated in variants are reportedly the target of nearly half of spike-specific TCRs. Dominant CD4 TCR responses targeted spike regions 160-218 and 743-854.

Clones were sequenced by immunoSEQ multiplex PCR, and TCRdb holds only the in-frame ones, with some missing. The repertoire holds 90,000 to 140,000 clones, with about 88% as singletons. Concerning this clone itself: Its antigen is unidentified.

The sequence derives from an adult who received the AZD1222 COVID-19 vaccine. The sample here was peripheral blood, taken 28 days after the second AZD1222 dose.

CDR3 loop: CASSFNSRIITMNTEAFF. In DNA form, the CDR3 reads TGTGCCAGCAGTTTCAACAGCCGAATCATTACCATGAACACTGAAGCTTTCTTT. The gene calls are TRBV28 and TRBJ1-1; D is unclear. The CDR3 is 18 amino acids. Germline V gene lookup returns CDR1 MDHEN and CDR2 SYDVKM. Trimming stripped 3 bases from V and 0 bases from J, with 20 bases between.